These T cell receptor beta chains were read from a single sample in a study of T cell repertoires in cytomegalovirus infection. TCRdb re-derived calls from the reads in MiXCR, one entry per CDR3 protein. The table includes approximately 180,000 distinct CDR3 sequences, 17% detected once. Specimen: CD8+ T cells from PBMCs. Receptor source: a human donor in good health (CMV status not recorded). Some clones in this sample may be carry-over from other donors' samples. The CDR3 runs from the conserved cysteine through the conserved F or W. The order of the fields is V gene, CDR3 length, D gene, J gene, clone size, CDR3 DNA, CDR3 protein. D genes are given only for firm matches. The size of a clone is reported for some rows only, either as once, few or many, or as a class for expanded clones.

v_gene: TRBV7-9
len: 16
d_gene: TRBD2
j_gene: TRBJ2-7
abundance: -
CDR3nt: TGTGCCAGCAGCGCTCCGACTAGCGGGGGGATATACGAGCAGTACTTC
CDR3aa: CASSAPTSGGIYEQYF

v_gene: TRBV7-9
len: 14
d_gene: -
j_gene: TRBJ1-5
abundance: -
CDR3nt: TGTGCCAGCAGCTCGATCAATAGCAATCAGCCCCAGCATTTT
CDR3aa: CASSSINSNQPQHF

v_gene: TRBV6-2/TRBV6-3
len: 16
d_gene: -
j_gene: TRBJ1-1
abundance: -
CDR3nt: TGTGCCAGCAGATTACCACCCACCCAGATGAACACTGAAGCTTTCTTT
CDR3aa: CASRLPPTQMNTEAFF

v_gene: TRBV2
len: 13
d_gene: TRBD2
j_gene: TRBJ2-5
abundance: -
CDR3nt: TGTGCCAACCCGGGACTAACCCAAGAGACCCAGTACTTC
CDR3aa: CANPGLTQETQYF

v_gene: TRBV28
len: 14
d_gene: -
j_gene: TRBJ2-5
abundance: few
CDR3nt: TGTGCCAGCAGCCTCGGACGGAACCAAGAGACCCAGTACTTC
CDR3aa: CASSLGRNQETQYF

v_gene: TRBV7-6
len: 16
d_gene: -
j_gene: TRBJ1-5
abundance: -
CDR3nt: TGTGCCAGCAGTCCTTATATGGACGATAGCAATCAGCCCCAGCATTTT
CDR3aa: CASSPYMDDSNQPQHF

v_gene: TRBV6-2/TRBV6-3
len: 14
d_gene: TRBD1
j_gene: TRBJ2-1
abundance: -
CDR3nt: TGTGCCAGCAGTTATGGACAGGGGATTGATGAGCAGTTCTTC
CDR3aa: CASSYGQGIDEQFF

v_gene: TRBV7-9
len: 15
d_gene: -
j_gene: TRBJ2-7
abundance: few
CDR3nt: TGTGCCAGCAGCTTAGCTTCTACTAGCCCCTACGAGCAGTACTTC
CDR3aa: CASSLASTSPYEQYF

v_gene: TRBV27
len: 11
d_gene: -
j_gene: TRBJ2-3
abundance: -
CDR3nt: TGTGCCAGCATAAGAGCAGATACGCAGTATTTT
CDR3aa: CASIRADTQYF

v_gene: TRBV4-2
len: 11
d_gene: -
j_gene: TRBJ1-4
abundance: -
CDR3nt: TGTGCCAGCAGCCAAGGTGAAAAACTGTTTTTT
CDR3aa: CASSQGEKLFF

v_gene: TRBV29-1
len: 13
d_gene: TRBD1
j_gene: TRBJ2-5
abundance: few
CDR3nt: TGCAGCGGGAGGGGACAGGGACAAGAGACCCAGTACTTC
CDR3aa: CSGRGQGQETQYF

v_gene: TRBV7-2
len: 17
d_gene: -
j_gene: TRBJ1-1
abundance: -
CDR3nt: TGTGCCAGCAGCTTAAGGGGGGCAGGGGTTGTCTACACTGAAGCTTTCTTT
CDR3aa: CASSLRGAGVVYTEAFF

v_gene: TRBV12-3/TRBV12-4
len: 15
d_gene: -
j_gene: TRBJ2-3
abundance: -
CDR3nt: TGTGCCAGCAATCAGGGCGAGGTGAGCACAGATACGCAGTATTTT
CDR3aa: CASNQGEVSTDTQYF

v_gene: TRBV7-6
len: 13
d_gene: TRBD2
j_gene: TRBJ2-2
abundance: -
CDR3nt: TGTGCCAGCAGTTTAGCGGGGCCCGGGGAGCTGTTTTTT
CDR3aa: CASSLAGPGELFF

v_gene: TRBV20-1
len: 15
d_gene: TRBD1
j_gene: TRBJ1-1
abundance: -
CDR3nt: TGCAGTGCCGCGGACAGGGGATATTTGAACACTGAAGCTTTCTTT
CDR3aa: CSAADRGYLNTEAFF

v_gene: TRBV7-8
len: 15
d_gene: -
j_gene: TRBJ1-4
abundance: many
CDR3nt: TGTGCCAGCAGCTTAGATGGGCAGTTTAATGAAAAACTGTTTTTT
CDR3aa: CASSLDGQFNEKLFF

v_gene: TRBV13
len: 17
d_gene: -
j_gene: TRBJ2-7
abundance: -
CDR3nt: TGTGCCAGCAGCTTAAGGCCCAGCCCATCCGGGATGAGCGAGCAGTACTTC
CDR3aa: CASSLRPSPSGMSEQYF